This T cell receptor (beta chain) was sequenced for a study of T cells in Graves' hyperthyroidism and ophthalmopathy. About the study: Any treatment followed the collection of peripheral blood at initial diagnosis.

There are many counts of this clonotype. An approximately 10 ml volume of fresh peripheral blood provided the PBMCs. Looked up from germline, CDR1 is MDHEN and CDR2 is SYDVKM. The CDR3 is 16 residues long. V was cut by 5 bases and J by 1 base, with 15 bases left in between. It was RNA transcripts that yielded the amplified TCR beta CDR3 regions. A first-round RT-PCR of the TCR CDR3 used the HTBI primer set. TCRdb reprocessed the multiplex PCR reads via MiXCR and lists one record per CDR3 protein. This table has 400,000 to 600,000 distinct CDR3 sequences, roughly 15% appearing once. The J gene is TRBJ2-1, the V gene TRBV28; no definite D call. The sample taken for sequencing was blood. The sequence derives from a woman aged 25 to 39 with Graves' ophthalmopathy. The CDR3 nucleotides are TGTGCCAGCAGTCAGCTGCGGCGTTCTTCCTACAATGAGCAGTTCTTC. Translation gives CASSQLRRSSYNEQFF. Full variable domain (missing parts from reference TRBV28 and TRBJ2-1): DVKVTQSSRYLVKRTGEKVFLECVQDMDHENMFWYRQDPGLGLRLIYFSYDVKMKEKGDIPEGYSVSREKKERFSLILESASTNQTSMYLCASSQLRRSSYNEQFFGPGTRLTVL.